Detailed here is one T cell receptor beta chain. This specimen comes from a study of cytomegalovirus exposure and HLA in healthy donors. The PCR made use of 60 Vbeta and 13 Jbeta primers. Only in-frame clones appear in the TCRdb table, and some are missing; sequencing was by immunoSEQ multiplex PCR. The data show over 95,000 clones, around 77% seen once. This sequence originates from a man aged 40-55 years in good health and CMV-seronegative. Sequencing was performed on PBMCs.

The CDR3 protein is CASSEISKQVYEQYF. The CDR3 DNA sequence: TGTGCCAGCAGTGAAATATCAAAACAGGTCTACGAGCAGTACTTC. The chain couples TRBV2 to TRBJ2-7; D possibly corresponds to TRBD1 (5 bases). Per the germline V gene, CDR1 is SNHLY and CDR2 is FYNNEI. Trimming left V 2 bases short and J 3 bases short, with 14 bases between. This CDR3 spans 15 amino acids.